The 25 T cell receptor beta chains listed next were all sequenced from one sample in a study of T cells in localized non-small cell lung cancer. The protocol was immunoSEQ multiplex PCR, while the TCRdb copy is restricted to in-frame clones and leaves out a portion. The sample carries about 40,000 clones, 88% recorded once. Material: peripheral blood, obtained before any cancer treatment. These receptors originate from a woman between 35 and 75 years old with stage I lung adenocarcinoma.

The chain couples TRBV2 to TRBJ1-5; D possibly corresponds to TRBD1 (5 bases). The V end was cut by 5 bases, the J end by 0 bases, with 11 bases between. This CDR3 has 15 amino acids. The germline CDR1 and CDR2 sequences are SNHLY and FYNNEI. The CDR3 region is CASSPGPYSNQPQHF. In DNA form, the CDR3 reads TGTGCCAGCAGTCCGGGACCGTATAGCAATCAGCCCCAGCATTTT.

The chain has TRBV6-6 and TRBJ2-7; 9 bases match TRBD1. J gave up 3 bases and V 1 base, and 7 bases lay outside the gene matches. CDR1 is MNHNY, CDR2 SVGAGI, per germline (reference sequence). The CDR3 sequence is 16 residues long. This CDR3 is CASSYLRPGQGYEQYF. Here the CDR3 DNA reads TGTGCCAGCAGTTACTTGAGACCGGGACAGGGCTACGAGCAGTACTTC.

This clone showed up just once. The V and J genes are TRBV6-5 and TRBJ2-2; D is undetermined. Trimming took 0 bases from V and 5 from J, leaving 4 bases between them. The CDR3 runs to 13 residues. Per the germline V gene, CDR1 is MNHEY and CDR2 is SVGAGI. CDR3 in DNA: TGTGCCAGCAGTTACTCTTCTACCGGGGAGCTGTTTTTT. Protein product: CASSYSSTGELFF.

As concerns this clone: Other DNA sequences within the sample encode an identical CDR3. V usage is TRBV19 and J usage is TRBJ1-1; no firm D call. The V gene's germline CDR1 is LNHDA and CDR2 SQIVND (reference sequence). The CDR3 consists of 14 residues. The germline V and J ends were trimmed by 2 bases and 0 bases, with 7 bases remaining between them. The CDR3 region is CASSISNLNTEAFF. CDR3 sequence (DNA): TGTGCCAGTAGTATAAGTAACTTGAACACTGAAGCTTTCTTT.

CDR3 in DNA: TGTGCCAGTAGACTAGCCCTGACTGTTAATGAGCAGTTCTTC. As protein: CASRLALTVNEQFF. The chain recombines TRBV19 with TRBJ2-1, with a weak D call TRBD2 (6 bases). Trimming removed 6 bases from V and 7 bases from J, with 16 bases in between. The germline CDR1 and CDR2 sequences are LNHDA and SQIVND (reference sequence). The CDR3 runs to 14 residues.

The sample holds a few counts of this clone. V usage is TRBV7-2 and J usage is TRBJ2-7; D unresolved. The germline CDR1 and CDR2 sequences are SGHTA and FQGNSA. The CDR3 totals 12 residues. Trimming stripped 5 bases from V and 6 bases from J, with 11 bases between. This CDR3 is CASSPPGREQYF. The DNA of the CDR3 is TGTGCCAGCAGCCCGCCCGGGCGCGAGCAGTACTTC.

This chain joins TRBV28 and TRBJ2-7, with D perhaps matching TRBD2 (5 bases). V was clipped by 7 bases and J by 3 bases, with 13 bases between them. This CDR3 region has 13 residues. Germline CDR1 and CDR2: MDHEN and SYDVKM. The CDR3 here is CASTSGESYEQYF. The DNA of the CDR3 is TGTGCCAGCACCTCCGGGGAAAGCTACGAGCAGTACTTC.

The V and J genes are TRBV28 and TRBJ2-4, with D maybe TRBD2 (6 bases). V was shortened by 10 bases and J by 4 bases, with 29 bases between the two germline ends. The CDR3 contains 18 residues. The germline gives CDR1 MDHEN, CDR2 SYDVKM. CDR3 sequence: CATRGWTDRPGRKNIQYF. CDR3 nucleotides: TGTGCCACCCGGGGGTGGACCGACCGGCCGGGCCGGAAAAACATTCAGTACTTC.

The chain joins TRBV6-5 to TRBJ1-1; D perhaps matches TRBD1 (6 bases). V was trimmed by 6 bases and J by 1 base, leaving 15 bases between them. This CDR3 region has 15 residues. Germline values: CDR1 MNHEY, CDR2 SVGAGI. For the CDR3, the DNA is TGTGCCAGCAGGGGTACAGGGTCGGGGAACACTGAAGCTTTCTTT. Translation: CASRGTGSGNTEAFF.

This chain joins TRBV19 and TRBJ2-5; the D is unclear. The CDR3 contains 16 residues. Germline values: CDR1 LNHDA, CDR2 SQIVND (reference sequence). V was cut by 6 bases and J by 1 base, with 18 bases left in between. This chain's CDR3 is CASSFLSTNPQETQYF. The CDR3 bases are TGTGCCAGTAGCTTTCTATCGACGAACCCCCAAGAGACCCAGTACTTC. The whole variable domain, filled in from reference TRBV19 and TRBJ2-5, reads DGGITQSPKYLFRKEGQNVTLSCEQNLNHDAMYWYRQDPGQGLRLIYYSQIVNDFQKGDIAEGYSVSREKKESFPLTVTSAQKNPTAFYLCASSFLSTNPQETQYFGPGTRLLVL.

This clone was seen once. This chain joins TRBV18 and TRBJ2-7; D unresolved. Germline V gene data show CDR1 as KGHSH and CDR2 as LQKENI. The ends were cut back, 6 bases at V and 6 bases at J, with 15 bases in the middle. The CDR3 length is 13 residues. The CDR3 sequence is CASSLGPEGEQYF. CDR3 nucleotides: TGTGCCAGCTCCTTGGGCCCAGAAGGCGAGCAGTACTTC.

The chain combines TRBV6-1 with TRBJ2-7, with 7 bases identical to TRBD1. CDR1 and CDR2 (germline): MNHNS, SASEGT. The CDR3 length is 15 residues. V lost 4 bases and J lost 0; bases outside the gene matches: 6. DNA for the CDR3: TGTGCCAGCAGTGGTCGACAGGGCTTCTCCTACGAGCAGTACTTC. This gives the protein CASSGRQGFSYEQYF.

The CDR3 bases are TGTGCCAGCAGTGAATCCGGCGGGAGGTATTTGGATACGCAGTATTTT. It specifies CASSESGGRYLDTQYF. This rearrangement joins TRBV25-1 to TRBJ2-3; 8 bases align to TRBD2. CDR3 length: 16 residues. Germline values: CDR1 MGHDK, CDR2 SYGVNS. J gave up 6 bases and V 1 base, and 9 bases lay outside the gene matches.

The V call is TRBV28, the J call TRBJ2-7, with D possibly called TRBD1 or TRBD2 (5 bases each). CDR1 is MDHEN and CDR2 is SYDVKM in the germline V gene. V was pared by 3 bases and J by 3 bases, with 6 bases between. The CDR3 has 12 amino acids. CDR3 bases: TGTGCCAGCAGTTTGAGGGGCTACGAGCAGTACTTC. Amino acids: CASSLRGYEQYF.

In this sample, this clone turned up a few times. The V call is TRBV6-1, the J call TRBJ2-1; 7 bases fit TRBD2. The CDR3 contains 15 residues. V lost 6 bases, J lost 5 bases, and 10 bases stayed unmatched. Germline CDR1 reads MNHNS; CDR2 reads SASEGT. As DNA, the CDR3 is TGTGCCAGCAGACGGGGTGCTAGCGGAGACAATGAGCAGTTCTTC. Protein sequence: CASRRGASGDNEQFF.

DNA for the CDR3: TGTGCCTTCCGGTTAGCGGGATCCTACAATGAGCAGTTCTTC. It codes for CAFRLAGSYNEQFF. V and J are TRBV30 and TRBJ2-1; TRBD2 agrees at 8 bases. The CDR3 is 14 amino acids. The germline V gene has CDR1 GTSNPN and CDR2 SVGIG (reference sequence). The ends lost 7 bases at V and 1 base at J; junction bases unmatched: 6.

The rearrangement joins TRBV10-3 to TRBJ2-7, with 9 bases identical to TRBD2. The CDR3 totals 14 residues. The V gene end was trimmed by 3 bases and the J gene end by 3 bases; junction bases not matched to a gene: 3. Looked up from germline, CDR1 is ENHRY and CDR2 is SYGVKD. Here the CDR3 DNA reads TGTGCCATCAGTGATTGGCGGGAGGGCTACGAGCAGTACTTC. Amino acid sequence: CAISDWREGYEQYF.

The CDR3 spells CASSTWTGSTGELFF. The CDR3 nucleotides are TGTGCCAGCAGCACATGGACAGGGAGTACCGGGGAGCTGTTTTTT. V is TRBV21-1 and J is TRBJ2-2; the table's D call, TRBD1, was not checked against the DNA. TRBV21-1 represents a pseudogene. This CDR3 is built from 15 residues.

The J gene is TRBJ2-3, the V gene TRBV9; D is tentatively TRBD1 or TRBD2 (5 bases each). This CDR3 has 13 amino acids. Trimming took off 0 bases at V and 5 bases at J, with 7 bases between the two ends. Germline CDR1 SGDLS, CDR2 YYNGEE. This chain's CDR3 is CASSVGGLDTQYF. CDR3 nucleotides: TGTGCCAGCAGCGTAGGGGGGTTAGATACGCAGTATTTT.

The chain joins TRBV7-8 to TRBJ2-7; 10 nucleotides match TRBD1. The CDR3 has 15 residues. Germline V gene data show CDR1 as SGHVS and CDR2 as FQNEAQ. V shed 5 bases, J shed 5 bases, and the junction held 9 bases outside the gene matches. The CDR3 DNA is TGTGCCAGCAGCAAGTGGACAGGGGGAACCGACGAGCAGTACTTC. It encodes CASSKWTGGTDEQYF.

The chain carries TRBV5-8 and TRBJ2-3; D is unclear. V lost 2 bases and J lost 2, with 12 bases in between. CDR3 length equals 15 residues. CDR1 is SGHTS and CDR2 is YDEGEE in the germline V gene. The CDR3: CASSFQSSYTDTQYF. CDR3 nucleotide sequence: TGTGCCAGCAGCTTTCAGTCTTCCTACACAGATACGCAGTATTTT.

By share of the sample, this clone is large (0.1 to 1%). This chain joins TRBV20-1 and TRBJ2-7; D uncertain. The CDR3 is 10 residues long. Germline values: CDR1 DFQATT, CDR2 SNEGSKA (reference sequence). V lost 5 bases and J 5 bases, leaving 7 bases between the germline ends. The CDR3 region is CSAQENEQYF. For the CDR3, the DNA is TGCAGTGCTCAGGAGAACGAGCAGTACTTC.

In its sample, this clone was seen once. CDR3 loop: CASSPPGLAGATDTQYF. The DNA for the CDR3 is TGTGCCAGCTCACCACCGGGACTAGCGGGAGCGACAGATACGCAGTATTTT. This chain links TRBV18 with TRBJ2-3; 14 positions agree with TRBD2. This CDR3 is 17 amino acids long. Trimming took 0 bases from V and 3 from J; bases not matched to a gene: 2. Germline CDR1 is KGHSH and CDR2 is LQKENI.

The chain carries TRBV14 and TRBJ1-1; D gene uncertain. V lost 1 base and J 4 bases, leaving 13 bases between the germline ends. This CDR3 has 15 amino acids. CDR1 and CDR2 from the germline V gene are SGHDN and FVKESK. The CDR3 loop is CASSQAGVWGTEAFF. As DNA, the CDR3 is TGTGCCAGCAGCCAAGCGGGAGTGTGGGGCACTGAAGCTTTCTTT.

This chain connects TRBV5-1 to TRBJ2-7; 8 bases are shared with TRBD2. Germline CDR1 and CDR2: SGHRS and YFSETQ. The V segment lost 3 bases and the J segment 2 bases; nucleotides outside the gene matches: 10. The CDR3 covers 16 residues. The CDR3 DNA reads TGCGCCAGCAGCTCCTCCGGGACTAGGCCCCCCTACGAGCAGTACTTC. Encoded protein: CASSSSGTRPPYEQYF.